Each of the 5 T cell receptor beta chains below was sequenced from the same sample in a study of beta chain features in type 1 diabetes. Investigators reverse transcribed all isolated RNA, so they sequenced expressed TCRB transcripts. The protocol was immunoSEQ multiplex PCR, while the TCRdb copy is restricted to in-frame clones and leaves out a portion. The data show roughly 400,000 clones, about 15% seen once. The sequencing input was naive CD4+ T cells from blood. Every receptor here comes from a woman younger than 30 in good health.

This clone was seen more than once but under ten times. The chain couples TRBV5-4 to TRBJ1-1; TRBD1 might be the D (5 bases). Trimming took off 5 bases at V and 10 bases at J, with 21 bases between the two ends. Germline CDR1 reads SGHNT; CDR2 reads YYREEE (reference sequence). The CDR3 has 14 amino acids. CDR3 sequence: CASREGLTARVAFF. As DNA, the CDR3 is TGTGCCAGCAGGGAGGGCTTGACAGCTCGTGTAGCTTTCTTT. The full variable domain, its missing parts supplied by reference TRBV5-4 and TRBJ1-1, is ETGVTQSPTHLIKTRGQQVTLRCSSQSGHNTVSWYQQALGQGPQFIFQYYREEENGRGNFPPRFSGLQFPNYSSELNVNALELDDSALYLCASREGLTARVAFFGQGTRLTVV.

This clone came up a few times. In DNA, the CDR3 is TGTGCCAGCAGCTTGGGCAGGAACTCCTACGAGCAGTACTTC. Amino acid sequence: CASSLGRNSYEQYF. The chain joins TRBV5-4 to TRBJ2-7, with D unresolved. Germline-derived CDR1 and CDR2 are SGHNT and YYREEE (reference sequence). Trimming stripped 0 bases from V and 0 bases from J, with 7 bases between. The CDR3 loop spans 14 amino acids.

This clone has more than one count but fewer than ten. The chain has TRBV5-5 and TRBJ2-1, with a tentative D call TRBD2 (6 bases). V lost 4 bases, J lost 4 bases, and 15 bases lay in between. The CDR3 spans 15 residues. Per the germline V gene, CDR1 is SGHKS and CDR2 is YYEKEE (reference sequence). The CDR3 DNA follows: TGTGCCAGCAGCCTCCGGGCGGCGGGATACAATGAGCAGTTCTTC. It is translated as CASSLRAAGYNEQFF.

This clone was counted only a few times. This sequence joins TRBV30 and TRBJ1-5, with 7 bases matching TRBD1. Unmatched junction bases numbered 6, after V lost 2 bases and J lost 2 bases. The CDR3 spans 15 residues. Germline lookup yields CDR1 GTSNPN and CDR2 SVGIG (reference sequence). The CDR3 protein is CAWSSGGGGNQPQHF. CDR3 bases: TGTGCCTGGAGTTCAGGGGGAGGTGGCAATCAGCCCCAGCATTTT.

V is TRBV30 and J is TRBJ2-1; D possibly corresponds to TRBD2 (6 bases). Trimming took 5 bases from V and 10 from J, leaving 18 bases between them. Germline assignment: CDR1 GTSNPN and CDR2 SVGIG (reference sequence). The length of the CDR3 is 13 residues. The CDR3 is CAWDLLAHGEQFF. CDR3 in DNA: TGTGCCTGGGATTTGCTAGCGCACGGGGAGCAGTTCTTC.